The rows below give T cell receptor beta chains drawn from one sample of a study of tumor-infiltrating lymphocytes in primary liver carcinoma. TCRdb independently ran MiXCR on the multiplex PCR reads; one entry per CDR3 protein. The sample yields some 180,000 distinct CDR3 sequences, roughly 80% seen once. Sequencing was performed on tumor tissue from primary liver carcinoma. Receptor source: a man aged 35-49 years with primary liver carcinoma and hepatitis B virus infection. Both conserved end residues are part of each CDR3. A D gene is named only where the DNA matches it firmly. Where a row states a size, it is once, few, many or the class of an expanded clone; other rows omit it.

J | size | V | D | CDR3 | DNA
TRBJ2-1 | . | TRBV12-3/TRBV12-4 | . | CVSSRRDGRSYNEQFF | TGTGTCAGCAGTCGCAGGGACGGGCGCTCCTACAATGAGCAGTTCTTC
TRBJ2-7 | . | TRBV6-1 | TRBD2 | CTSSEEGLAGGYEQYF | TGTACCAGCAGTGAGGAGGGACTAGCGGGAGGCTACGAGCAGTACTTC
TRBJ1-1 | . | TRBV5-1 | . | CAGSPSWGMMNTEAFF | TGCGCCGGCAGTCCTTCTTGGGGCATGATGAACACTGAAGCTTTCTTT
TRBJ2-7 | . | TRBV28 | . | CASSGDRTYEQYF | TGTGCCAGCAGCGGGGATCGCACCTACGAGCAGTACTTC
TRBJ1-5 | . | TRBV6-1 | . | CASILVRGGNQPQHF | TGTGCCAGCATTCTTGTCAGGGGAGGCAATCAACCCCAGCATTTT
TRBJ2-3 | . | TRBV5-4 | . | CVSRVMGLRGDTHYF | TGTGTCAGCAGGGTAATGGGACTTCGCGGTGATACGCACTATTTT
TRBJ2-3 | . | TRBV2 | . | CASRPNIPDMQYF | TGTGCCAGCAGGCCCAATATCCCAGATATGCAGTATTTT
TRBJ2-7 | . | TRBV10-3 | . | CATRNNQACEQYF | TGTGCCACCCGGAACAACCAAGCCTGCGAGCAGTACTTC
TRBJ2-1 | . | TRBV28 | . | CASSPPGASRNEQFF | TGTGCCAGCAGTCCACCCGGGGCTAGTAGGAATGAACAGTTCTTC
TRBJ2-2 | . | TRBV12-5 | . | CAGGTGRGAGTGELFF | TGTGCTGGTGGTACGGGTCGGGGGGCGGGGACCGGGGAGCTGTTTTTT
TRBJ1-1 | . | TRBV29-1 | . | CSVLTANTEAYF | TGCAGCGTGCTAACAGCTAACACTGAAGCTTACTTT
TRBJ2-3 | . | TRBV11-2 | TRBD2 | CPSSLESGETSADTEYF | TGTCCCAGCAGCTTAGAATCGGGGGAGACTAGCGCAGATACGGAGTATTTT
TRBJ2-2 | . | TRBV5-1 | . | CASNLHHRMNTGELFF | TGCGCCAGCAACTTACATCATAGGATGAACACCGGGGAGCTGTTTTTT
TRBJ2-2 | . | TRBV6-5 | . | CASNYQDTGKPFF | TGTGCCAGCAATTACCAGGACACCGGGAAGCCGTTTTTT
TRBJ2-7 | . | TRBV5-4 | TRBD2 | CASSFGREAPQDEQYF | TGTGCCAGCAGCTTTGGTCGGGAGGCCCCTCAGGACGAACAGTACTTC
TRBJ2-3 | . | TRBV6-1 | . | CASSESGSSSGIQYF | TGTGCCAGCAGTGAAAGTGGAAGTAGTAGTGGTATACAGTATTTT
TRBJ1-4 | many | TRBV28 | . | CASSFGGSTNEKLFF | TGTGCCAGCAGTTTCGGGGGCTCTACCAATGAAAAACTGTTTTTT
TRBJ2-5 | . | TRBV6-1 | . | CASRSESDYQEIQYF | TGTGCCAGCAGGTCAGAATCGGACTACCAAGAGATCCAATACTTC
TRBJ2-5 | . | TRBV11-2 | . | CAGSLEGMVQYF | TGTGCCGGCAGTCTAGAGGGTATGGTCCAGTACTTC
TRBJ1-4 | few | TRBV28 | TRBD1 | CASSLGQASNEKLFF | TGTGCCAGCAGTTTGGGACAGGCCTCTAATGAAAAACTGTTTTTT
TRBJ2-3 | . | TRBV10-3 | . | CAISYFSTDTQYF | TGTGCCATCAGCTATTTTAGTACAGATACGCAGTATTTT
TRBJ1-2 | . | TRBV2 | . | CASSEEGGNGYTF | TGTGCCAGCAGTGAAGAGGGCGGTAATGGCTACACCTTC
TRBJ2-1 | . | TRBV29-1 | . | CSVEGRVLVEIYNERFF | TGCAGCGTTGAAGGGAGGGTCCTAGTGGAGATCTACAATGAGCGGTTCTTC
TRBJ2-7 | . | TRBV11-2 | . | CATSLETWPTEEQYF | TGTGCCACCAGCTTGGAAACATGGCCTACGGAAGAGCAGTACTTC